One sample yielded the 2 T cell receptor beta chains listed below, sequenced in a study of blood T cell repertoires in COVID-19 (TCRdb year 2020). The method was the immunoSEQ multiplex PCR assay. The immuneACCESS repertoire file appears here via TCRdb, limited to in-frame rearrangements. These files lack a portion of the clones; in checked studies, under half of the deficit traces to unresolved V genes, and the cause of the others is not known. For this sample there are 440,000 or so clones; over 75% appear just once. Under 2% of the sample comes from the top ten. The sample comprised peripheral blood. Every receptor here comes from a woman in her thirties or forties with COVID-19, enrolled during active disease.

The V call is TRBV7-2, the J call TRBJ2-1; TRBD1 matches at 8 bases. This CDR3 comprises 17 residues. V was pared by 0 bases and J by 5 bases, with 9 bases of the junction left unmatched. The germline gives CDR1 SGHTA, CDR2 FQGNSA. This chain's CDR3 is CASSLAFWTGPNNEQFF. Here the CDR3 DNA reads TGTGCCAGCAGCTTAGCCTTTTGGACAGGGCCGAACAATGAGCAGTTCTTC.

V gene TRBV7-6 combines with J gene TRBJ2-7; 9 bases map to TRBD1. V lost 2 bases and J lost 3; bases outside the gene matches: 8. This CDR3 has 16 amino acids. The V gene's germline CDR1 is SGHVS and CDR2 FNYEAQ. DNA for the CDR3: TGTGCCAGCAGCTTAAAGGGACAGGGCTTTGGCTACGAGCAGTACTTC. Residues: CASSLKGQGFGYEQYF.